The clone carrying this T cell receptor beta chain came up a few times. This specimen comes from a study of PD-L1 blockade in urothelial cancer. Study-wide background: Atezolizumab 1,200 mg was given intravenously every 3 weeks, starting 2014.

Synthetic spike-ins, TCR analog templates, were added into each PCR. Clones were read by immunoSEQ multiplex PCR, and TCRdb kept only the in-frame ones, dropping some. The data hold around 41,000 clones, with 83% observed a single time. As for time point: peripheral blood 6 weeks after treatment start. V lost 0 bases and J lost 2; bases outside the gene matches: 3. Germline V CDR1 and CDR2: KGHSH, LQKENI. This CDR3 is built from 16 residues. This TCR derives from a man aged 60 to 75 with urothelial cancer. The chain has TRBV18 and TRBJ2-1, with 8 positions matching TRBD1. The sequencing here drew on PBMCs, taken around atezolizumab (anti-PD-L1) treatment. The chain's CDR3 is CASSPPRQGTYNEQFF. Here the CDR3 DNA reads TGTGCCAGCTCACCACCAAGACAGGGGACCTACAATGAGCAGTTCTTC.